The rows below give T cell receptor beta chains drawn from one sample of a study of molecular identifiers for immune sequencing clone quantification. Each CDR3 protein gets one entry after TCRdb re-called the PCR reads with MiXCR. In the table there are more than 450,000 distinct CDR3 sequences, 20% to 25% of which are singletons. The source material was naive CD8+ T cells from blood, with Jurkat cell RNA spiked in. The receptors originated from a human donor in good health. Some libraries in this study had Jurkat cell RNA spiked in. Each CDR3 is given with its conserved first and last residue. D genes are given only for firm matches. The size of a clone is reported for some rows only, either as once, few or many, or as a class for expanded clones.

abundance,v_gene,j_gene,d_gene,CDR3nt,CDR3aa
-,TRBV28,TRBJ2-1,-,TGTGCCAGCAATGAGGGGGTGTGGAATGAGCAGTTCTTC,CASNEGVWNEQFF
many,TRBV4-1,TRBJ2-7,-,TGCGCCAGCAGCCACCCCGGAGGCTCCTACGAGCAGTACTTC,CASSHPGGSYEQYF
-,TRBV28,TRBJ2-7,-,TGTGCCAGCACCTGGGGAGTAGCGGCCTACGAGCAGTACTTC,CASTWGVAAYEQYF
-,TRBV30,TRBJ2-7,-,TGTGCCTGGAGTGGGAAGGGTTACTACGAGCAGTACTTC,CAWSGKGYYEQYF
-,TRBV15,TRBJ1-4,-,TGTGCCACCAGCAATGGAAGGGGCTTCGCTGAAAAACTGTTTTTT,CATSNGRGFAEKLFF
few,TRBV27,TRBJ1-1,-,TGTGCCAGCAGTTTATCCGGCGTCAAGTTAAACACTGAAGCTTTCTTT,CASSLSGVKLNTEAFF
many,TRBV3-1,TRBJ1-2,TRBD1,TGTGCCAGCAGCCCGGAGACAGGGAACTCCTATGGCTACACCTTC,CASSPETGNSYGYTF
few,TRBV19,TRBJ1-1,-,TGTGCCAGTAGTATAGTTGGGACACGGAACACTGAAGCTTTCTTT,CASSIVGTRNTEAFF
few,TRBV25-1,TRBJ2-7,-,TGTGCCAGCAGTGACCCCGGGTCAAGAATCTACGAGCAGTACTTC,CASSDPGSRIYEQYF
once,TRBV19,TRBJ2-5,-,TGTGCCAGTTGTATTGTCCTGGGGACGGAGACCCAGTACTTC,CASCIVLGTETQYF
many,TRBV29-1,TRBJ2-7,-,TGCAGCGTTGAAGGGACCGACCTGGGAGGCGACTACGAGCAGTACTTC,CSVEGTDLGGDYEQYF
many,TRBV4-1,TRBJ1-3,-,TGCGCCAGCAGCCAAGAGCAGGGGACTGACGGAAACACCATATATTTT,CASSQEQGTDGNTIYF
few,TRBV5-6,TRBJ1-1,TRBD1,TGTGCCAGCAGCTTTCCCCCCTTTCGGACAGGCGACACTGAAGCTTTCTTT,CASSFPPFRTGDTEAFF
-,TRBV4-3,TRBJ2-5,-,TGCGCCAGCAGCATCTCCTACTCGGGCGGTCAAGAGACCCAGTACTTC,CASSISYSGGQETQYF
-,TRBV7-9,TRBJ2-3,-,TGTGCCAGCAGCCCTCAAGGGTCAGATACGCAGTATTTT,CASSPQGSDTQYF
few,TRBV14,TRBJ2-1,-,TGTGCCAGCAGCCAAGAGAGGCGCCTAGCATTGGTGAATGAGCAGTTCTTC,CASSQERRLALVNEQFF
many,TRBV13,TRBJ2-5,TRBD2,TGTGCCAGCAGCTTCTTAGGAGCGGGGGGGCGACAAGAGACCCAGTACTTC,CASSFLGAGGRQETQYF
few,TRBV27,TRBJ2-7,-,TGTGCCAGCAGTCTCAGGGGAACCTACGAGCGGTACTTC,CASSLRGTYERYF
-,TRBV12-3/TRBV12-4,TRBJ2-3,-,TGTGCCGGCAGTTTAGGGCTAGAGCCGCAGTATTTT,CAGSLGLEPQYF
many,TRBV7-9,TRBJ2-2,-,TGTGCCAGCAGCACGCTGGTCCGGAACACCGGGGAGCTGTTTTTT,CASSTLVRNTGELFF
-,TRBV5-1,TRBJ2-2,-,TGCGCCAGCAGCTTGGATCCCGACACCGGGGAGCTGTTTTTT,CASSLDPDTGELFF
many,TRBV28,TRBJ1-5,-,TGTGCCAGCAGTGGGAGGGGGGGATATCAGCCCCAGCATTTT,CASSGRGGYQPQHF
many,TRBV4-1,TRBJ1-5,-,TGCGCCAGCAGCCTTGGACAGCTACTTGGTCAGCCCCAGCATTTT,CASSLGQLLGQPQHF
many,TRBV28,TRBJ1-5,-,TGTGCCAGCAGTTTATGGGCAAGCAATCAGCCCCAGCATTTT,CASSLWASNQPQHF
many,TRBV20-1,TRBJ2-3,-,TGCAGTGCTAGAAACGGGGACACAGATACGCAGTATTTT,CSARNGDTDTQYF
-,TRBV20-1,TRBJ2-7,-,TGCAGTGCACGGACTAACGGGAGCTACGAGCAGTACTTC,CSARTNGSYEQYF
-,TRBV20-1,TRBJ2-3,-,TGCAGTGCTAGAGATCCGGGCGGAATAGGCACAGATACGCAGTATTTT,CSARDPGGIGTDTQYF
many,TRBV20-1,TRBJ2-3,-,TGCAGTGCTAGAGATTTTAGGGGTAACACAGATACGCAGTATTTT,CSARDFRGNTDTQYF
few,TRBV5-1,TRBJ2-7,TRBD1,TGCGCCAGCAGCTTGGCGCAGGTACAGGGGTTCTACGAGCAGTACTTC,CASSLAQVQGFYEQYF
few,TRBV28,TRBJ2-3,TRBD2,TGTGCCAGCAGTTTAATTCGAGCGGGAGTTTACGATACGCAGTATTTT,CASSLIRAGVYDTQYF
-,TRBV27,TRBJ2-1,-,TGTGCCAGCAGGACTGTGTACAATGAGCAGTTCTTC,CASRTVYNEQFF
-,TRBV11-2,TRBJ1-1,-,TGTGCCAGCAGCTCCCGGGGTTCCCCGAACACTGAAGCTTTCTTT,CASSSRGSPNTEAFF
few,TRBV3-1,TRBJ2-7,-,TGTGCCAGCAGCCAAGTCGGAGGGCAGGCCTACGAGCAGTACTTC,CASSQVGGQAYEQYF
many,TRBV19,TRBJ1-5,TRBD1,TGTGCCAGTAGTATAGGGGACAGTCCGTGGGGGACCCAGCATTTT,CASSIGDSPWGTQHF
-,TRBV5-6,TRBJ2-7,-,TGTGCCAGCAGCTTCTGGGGGGTCCGAACCTACGAGCAGTACTTC,CASSFWGVRTYEQYF
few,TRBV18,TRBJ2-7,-,TGTGCCAGCTCACCACAGCCCGGATCCGAGCAGTACTTC,CASSPQPGSEQYF
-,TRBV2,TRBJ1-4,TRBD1,TGTGCCAGCAGTCCCCCGGGACAGGGGTTGGGGACTAATGAAAAACTGTTTTTT,CASSPPGQGLGTNEKLFF
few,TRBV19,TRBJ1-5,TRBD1,TGTGCCAGTAGTCGACAGGGGGAGAATCAGCCCCAGCATTTT,CASSRQGENQPQHF
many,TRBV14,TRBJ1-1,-,TGTGCCAGCAGCCCTTGGACCTCCTTGAACACTGAAGCTTTCTTT,CASSPWTSLNTEAFF
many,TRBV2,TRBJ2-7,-,TGTGCCAGCACTGGTGGTCCTGAGTACGAGCAGTACTTC,CASTGGPEYEQYF
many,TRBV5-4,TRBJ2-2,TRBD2,TGTGCCAGCAGCCACATAATGGGACTAGCGCGAGAGAGGCTGTTTTTT,CASSHIMGLARERLFF
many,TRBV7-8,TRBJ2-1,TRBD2,TGTGCCAGCACGAAGGGTGCTAGCGGGGGGCGTAGCTCCTACAATGAGCAGTTCTTC,CASTKGASGGRSSYNEQFF
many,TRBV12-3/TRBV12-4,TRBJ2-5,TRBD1,TGTGCCAGCAGTTTAGTAGGGGGCAGTGAGACCCAGTACTTC,CASSLVGGSETQYF
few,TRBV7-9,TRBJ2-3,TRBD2,TGTGCCAGCAGCGAGGGACTAGCGGGAGGGGGATTCGGAGATACGCAGTATTTT,CASSEGLAGGGFGDTQYF
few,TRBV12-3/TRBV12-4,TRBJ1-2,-,TGTGCCAGCAGTCGGACGGTAGGCTATGGCTACACCTTC,CASSRTVGYGYTF
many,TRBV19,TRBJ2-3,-,TGTGCCAGTAGTATAGCGGGGTTTACAGATACGCAGTATTTT,CASSIAGFTDTQYF
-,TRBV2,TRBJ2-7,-,TGTGCCAGCCGATCCGACGTCTCCTACGAGCAGTACTTC,CASRSDVSYEQYF
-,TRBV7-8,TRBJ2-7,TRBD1,TGTGCCAGCAGCTTTTCCGGACAGGGGCACTACGAGCAGTACTTC,CASSFSGQGHYEQYF
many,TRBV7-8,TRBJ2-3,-,TGTGCCAGCAGCTTAGCGGAACTAGGCGGCACAGATACGCAGTATTTT,CASSLAELGGTDTQYF
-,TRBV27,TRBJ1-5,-,TGTGCCAGCAGTCCATCCTCGGGGAGCAATCAGCCCCAGCATTTT,CASSPSSGSNQPQHF
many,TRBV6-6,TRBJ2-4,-,TGTGCCAGCAGTTCGCCGGGACTGAACGTAAAAAACATTCAGTACTTC,CASSSPGLNVKNIQYF
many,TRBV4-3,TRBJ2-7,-,TGCGCCAGCAGCCAAGGGAGGACTGAGTGGGGCCAGTACTTC,CASSQGRTEWGQYF